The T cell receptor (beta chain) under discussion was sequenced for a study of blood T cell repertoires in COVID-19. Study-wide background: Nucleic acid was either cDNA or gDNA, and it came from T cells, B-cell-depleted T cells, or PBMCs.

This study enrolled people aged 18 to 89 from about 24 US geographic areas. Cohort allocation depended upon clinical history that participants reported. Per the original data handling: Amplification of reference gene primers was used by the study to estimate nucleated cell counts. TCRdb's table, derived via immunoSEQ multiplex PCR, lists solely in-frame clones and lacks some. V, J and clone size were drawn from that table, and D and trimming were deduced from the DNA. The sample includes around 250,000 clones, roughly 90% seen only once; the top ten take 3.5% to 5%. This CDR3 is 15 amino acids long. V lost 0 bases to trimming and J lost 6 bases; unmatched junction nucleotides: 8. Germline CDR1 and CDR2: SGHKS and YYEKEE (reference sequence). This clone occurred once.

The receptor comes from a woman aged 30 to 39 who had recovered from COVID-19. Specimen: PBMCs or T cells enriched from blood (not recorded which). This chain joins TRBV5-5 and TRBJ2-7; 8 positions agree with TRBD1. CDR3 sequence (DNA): TGTGCCAGCAGCTTGGCAGCAGGGGGCCTCGGCGAGCAGTACTTC. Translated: CASSLAAGGLGEQYF. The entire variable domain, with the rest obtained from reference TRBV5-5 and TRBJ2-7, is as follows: DAGVTQSPTHLIKTRGQQVTLRCSPISGHKSVSWYQQVLGQGPQFIFQYYEKEERGRGNFPDRFSARQFPNYSSELNVNALLLGDSALYLCASSLAAGGLGEQYFGPGTRLTVT.